Sequencing of this TCR beta chain was carried out in a study of OX40 agonist ivuxolimab in advanced cancers. Study-level information: It was ivuxolimab, an agonistic anti-OX40 (CD134) antibody, that patients were treated with. Earlier treatment with anti-PD-1, anti-PD-L1 or anti-CTLA-4 was permitted, and 35% to 40% had received some. Every 2 weeks, patients received ivuxolimab intravenously, dosed at 0.01 to 10 mg/kg. The study, taken as a whole, reports: More expanded clones were found, on average, in CD8+ than in CD4+ T cells.

V lost 6 bases and J lost 12, with 13 bases in between. This CDR3 spans 11 amino acids. Germline CDR1 and CDR2: SGHRS and YFSETQ. As concerns this clone: Its antigen is currently unknown.

Some clones are missing from TCRdb's copy, which holds only in-frame ones; the method was immunoSEQ multiplex PCR. Of roughly 100,000 clones listed, around 87% are singletons. V usage is TRBV5-1 and J usage is TRBJ2-1, with D possibly matching TRBD1 (6 bases). The receptor was isolated from an adult with an advanced solid tumor such as melanoma, head and neck, liver or kidney cancer. Sequenced material: CD4+ or CD8+ T cells sorted from blood, taken in a trial of the OX40 agonist ivuxolimab. The CDR3 DNA reads TGCGCCAGCAACCGAGGGGGTCGGCAGTTCTTC. Protein: CASNRGGRQFF.